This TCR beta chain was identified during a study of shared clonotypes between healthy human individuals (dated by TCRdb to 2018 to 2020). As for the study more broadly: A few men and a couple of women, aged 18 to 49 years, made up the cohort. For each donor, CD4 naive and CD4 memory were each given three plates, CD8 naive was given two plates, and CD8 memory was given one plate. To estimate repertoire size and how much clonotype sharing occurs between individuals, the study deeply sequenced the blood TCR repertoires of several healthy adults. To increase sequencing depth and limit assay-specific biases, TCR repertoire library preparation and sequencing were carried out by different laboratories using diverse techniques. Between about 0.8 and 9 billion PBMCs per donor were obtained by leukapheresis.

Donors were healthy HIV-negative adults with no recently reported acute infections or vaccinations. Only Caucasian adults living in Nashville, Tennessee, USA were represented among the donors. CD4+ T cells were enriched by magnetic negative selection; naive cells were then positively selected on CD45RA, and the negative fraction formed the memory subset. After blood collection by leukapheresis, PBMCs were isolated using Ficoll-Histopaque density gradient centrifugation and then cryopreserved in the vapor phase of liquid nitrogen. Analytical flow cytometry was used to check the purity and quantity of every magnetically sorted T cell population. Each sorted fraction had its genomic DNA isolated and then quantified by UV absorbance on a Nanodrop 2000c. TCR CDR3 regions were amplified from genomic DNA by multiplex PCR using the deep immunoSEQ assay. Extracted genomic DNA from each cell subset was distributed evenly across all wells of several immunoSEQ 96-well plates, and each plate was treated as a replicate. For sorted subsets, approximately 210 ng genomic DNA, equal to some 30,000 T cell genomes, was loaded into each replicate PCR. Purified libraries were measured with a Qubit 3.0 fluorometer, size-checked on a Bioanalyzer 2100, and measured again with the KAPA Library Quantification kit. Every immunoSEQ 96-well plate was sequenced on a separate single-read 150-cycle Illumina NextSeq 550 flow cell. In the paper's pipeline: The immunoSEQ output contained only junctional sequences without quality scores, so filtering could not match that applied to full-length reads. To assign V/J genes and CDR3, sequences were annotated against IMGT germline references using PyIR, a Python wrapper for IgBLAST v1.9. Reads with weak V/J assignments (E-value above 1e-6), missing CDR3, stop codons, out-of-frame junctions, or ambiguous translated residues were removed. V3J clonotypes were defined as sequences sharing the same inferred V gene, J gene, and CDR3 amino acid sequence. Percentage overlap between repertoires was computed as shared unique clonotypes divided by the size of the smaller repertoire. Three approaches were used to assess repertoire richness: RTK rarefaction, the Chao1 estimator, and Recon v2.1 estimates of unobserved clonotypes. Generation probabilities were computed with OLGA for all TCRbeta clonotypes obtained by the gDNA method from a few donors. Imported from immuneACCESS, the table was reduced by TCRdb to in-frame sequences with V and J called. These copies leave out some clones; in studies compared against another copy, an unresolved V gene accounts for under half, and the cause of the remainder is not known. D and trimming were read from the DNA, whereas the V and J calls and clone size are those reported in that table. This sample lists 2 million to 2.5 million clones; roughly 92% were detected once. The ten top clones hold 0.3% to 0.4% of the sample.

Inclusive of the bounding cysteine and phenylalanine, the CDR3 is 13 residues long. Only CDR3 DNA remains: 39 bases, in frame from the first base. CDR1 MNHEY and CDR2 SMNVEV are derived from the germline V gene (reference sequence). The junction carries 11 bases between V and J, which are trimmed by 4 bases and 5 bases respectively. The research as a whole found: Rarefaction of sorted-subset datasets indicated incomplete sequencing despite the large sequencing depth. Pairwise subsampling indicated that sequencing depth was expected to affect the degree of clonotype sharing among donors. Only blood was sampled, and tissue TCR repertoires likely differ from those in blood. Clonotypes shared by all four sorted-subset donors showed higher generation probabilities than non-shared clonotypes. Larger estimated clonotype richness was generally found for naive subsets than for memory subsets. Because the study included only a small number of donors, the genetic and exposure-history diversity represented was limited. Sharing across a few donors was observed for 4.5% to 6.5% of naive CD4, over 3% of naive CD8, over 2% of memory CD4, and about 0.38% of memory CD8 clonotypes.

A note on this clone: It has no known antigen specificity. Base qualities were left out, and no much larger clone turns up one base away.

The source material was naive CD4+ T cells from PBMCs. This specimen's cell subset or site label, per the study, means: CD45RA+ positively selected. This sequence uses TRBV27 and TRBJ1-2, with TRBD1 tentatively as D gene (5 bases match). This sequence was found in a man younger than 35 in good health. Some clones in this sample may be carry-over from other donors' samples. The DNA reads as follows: TGTGCCAGCAGTTCGTGGGGACCTTATGGCTACACCTTC. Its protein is CASSSWGPYGYTF.